This T cell receptor beta chain is from a study of T-cell memory formation after mild COVID-19. Study results and caveats: Cross-reactive memory seemingly joined, as some responding clones were found in pre-infection memory.

Germline loops: CDR1 SQVTM, CDR2 ANQGSEA. The CDR3 totals 13 residues. Trimming took 6 bases from V and 2 from J; bases not matched to a gene: 4. TCRdb called the 5' RACE reads again in MiXCR, with one record for every CDR3 protein. The sample contains approximately 260,000 distinct CDR3 sequences, around 15% of which appear only once. As to this clonotype: The target antigen is unknown.

This sequence was found in a man younger than 35 who had mild COVID-19 (a few samples of this study predate the infection). Cell type and time point are not known. Sequencing was done on a sample of PBMCs or a T cell subset sorted from them (not recorded which). This chain joins TRBV29-1 and TRBJ1-2; 9 bases line up with TRBD1. CDR3 region: CSVGTGPNYGYTF. The DNA of the CDR3 is TGCAGCGTCGGGACAGGGCCCAACTATGGCTACACCTTC.